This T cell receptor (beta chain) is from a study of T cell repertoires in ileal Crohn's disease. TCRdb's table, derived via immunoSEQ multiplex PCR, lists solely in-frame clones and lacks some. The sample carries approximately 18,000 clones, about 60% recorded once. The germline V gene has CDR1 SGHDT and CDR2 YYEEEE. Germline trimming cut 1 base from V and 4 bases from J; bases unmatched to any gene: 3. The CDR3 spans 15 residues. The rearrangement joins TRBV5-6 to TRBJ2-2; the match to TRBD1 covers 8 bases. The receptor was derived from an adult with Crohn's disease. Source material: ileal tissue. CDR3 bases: TGTGCCAGCAGCTTGCTCGACAGGGGCACCGGGGAGCTGTTTTTT. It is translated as CASSLLDRGTGELFF.